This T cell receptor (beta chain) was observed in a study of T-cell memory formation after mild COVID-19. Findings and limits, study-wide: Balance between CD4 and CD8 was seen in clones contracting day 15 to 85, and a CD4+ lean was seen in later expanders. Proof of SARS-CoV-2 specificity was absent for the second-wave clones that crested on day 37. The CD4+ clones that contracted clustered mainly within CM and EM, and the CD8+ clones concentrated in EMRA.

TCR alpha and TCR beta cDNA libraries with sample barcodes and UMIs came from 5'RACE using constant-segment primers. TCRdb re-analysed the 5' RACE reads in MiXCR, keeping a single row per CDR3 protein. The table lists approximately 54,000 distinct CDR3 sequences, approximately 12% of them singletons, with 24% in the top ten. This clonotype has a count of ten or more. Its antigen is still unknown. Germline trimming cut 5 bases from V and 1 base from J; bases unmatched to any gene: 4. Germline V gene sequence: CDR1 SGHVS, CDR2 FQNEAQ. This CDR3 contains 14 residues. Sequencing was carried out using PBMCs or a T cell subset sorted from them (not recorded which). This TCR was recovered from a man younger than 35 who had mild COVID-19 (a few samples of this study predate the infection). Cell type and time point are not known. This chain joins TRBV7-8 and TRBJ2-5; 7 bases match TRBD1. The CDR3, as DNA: TGTGCCAGCAGCGCATACAGGGGCCAAGAGACCCAGTACTTC. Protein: CASSAYRGQETQYF.